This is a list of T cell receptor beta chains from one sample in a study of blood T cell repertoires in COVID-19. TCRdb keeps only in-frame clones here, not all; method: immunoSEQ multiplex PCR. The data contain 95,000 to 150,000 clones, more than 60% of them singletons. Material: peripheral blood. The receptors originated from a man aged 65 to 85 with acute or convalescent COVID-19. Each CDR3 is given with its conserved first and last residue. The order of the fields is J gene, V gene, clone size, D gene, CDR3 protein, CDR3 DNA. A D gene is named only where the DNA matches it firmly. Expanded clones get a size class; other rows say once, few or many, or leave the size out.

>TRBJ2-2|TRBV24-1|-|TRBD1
CATNKRQGNTGELFF
TGTGCCACCAATAAAAGACAGGGGAACACCGGGGAGCTGTTTTTT
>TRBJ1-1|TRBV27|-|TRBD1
CASSLTGTGTEAFF
TGTGCCAGCAGTTTGACAGGGACTGGCACTGAAGCTTTCTTT
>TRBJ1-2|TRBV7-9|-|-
CASSLVSGVTF
TGTGCCAGCAGCTTAGTCTCAGGGGTGACCTTC
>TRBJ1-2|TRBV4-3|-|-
CASSHLWDTINYGYTF
TGCGCCAGCAGCCATCTCTGGGACACGATAAACTATGGCTACACCTTC
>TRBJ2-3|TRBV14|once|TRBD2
CASRGGPTDTQYF
TGTGCCAGCCGCGGGGGGCCCACAGATACGCAGTATTTT
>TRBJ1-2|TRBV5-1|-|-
CASSLGSGGYGYTF
TGCGCCAGCAGCTTGGGATCCGGAGGCTATGGCTACACCTTC
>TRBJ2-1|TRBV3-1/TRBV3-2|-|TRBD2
CASSQVSAGGLFF
TGTGCCAGCAGCCAAGTCTCCGCGGGGGGGCTGTTCTTC
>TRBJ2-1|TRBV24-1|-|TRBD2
CATSSGGGYEQFF
TGTGCCACTTCTAGCGGGGGGGGGTATGAGCAGTTCTTC
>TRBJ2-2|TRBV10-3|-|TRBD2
CAIRLAGGLNTGELFF
TGTGCCATAAGACTAGCGGGGGGACTCAACACCGGGGAGCTGTTTTTT
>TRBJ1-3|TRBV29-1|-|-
CSVVRGGSGNTIYF
TGCAGCGTTGTCAGGGGCGGCTCTGGAAACACCATATATTTT
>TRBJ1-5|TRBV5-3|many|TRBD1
CARSLTGGFQPQHF
TGTGCCAGAAGCTTGACAGGGGGCTTTCAGCCCCAGCATTTT
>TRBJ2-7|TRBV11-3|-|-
CASSLRPGQGYHEQYF
TGTGCCAGCAGCTTAAGGCCGGGGCAGGGGTACCACGAGCAGTACTTC
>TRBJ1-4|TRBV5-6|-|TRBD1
CASSSWTGSANEKLFF
TGTGCCAGCAGCTCCTGGACAGGATCAGCTAATGAAAAACTGTTTTTT
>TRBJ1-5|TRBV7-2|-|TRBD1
CASSPGQGRINQPQHF
TGTGCCAGCAGCCCCGGACAGGGTCGAATCAATCAGCCCCAGCATTTT
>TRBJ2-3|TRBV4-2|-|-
CASSHPNQRGDTQYF
TGTGCCAGCAGCCACCCAAATCAACGGGGAGATACGCAGTATTTT
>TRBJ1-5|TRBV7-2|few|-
CASSGTTSNQPQHF
TGTGCCAGCAGCGGGACAACGAGCAATCAGCCCCAGCATTTT
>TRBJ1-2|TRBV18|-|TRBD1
CASSRSGTGDYGYTF
TGTGCCAGCTCACGCTCCGGGACAGGGGACTATGGCTACACCTTC
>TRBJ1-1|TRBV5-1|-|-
CASSLKSFDTEAFF
TGCGCCAGCAGCTTGAAGAGTTTTGACACTGAAGCTTTCTTT
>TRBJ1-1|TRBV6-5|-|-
CASSYSRVTGLPEAFF
TGTGCCAGCAGTTACTCGAGAGTCACAGGGCTCCCTGAAGCTTTCTTT
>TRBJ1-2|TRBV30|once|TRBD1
CAWSRTGGGGYTF
TGTGCCTGGAGCAGGACAGGGGGAGGTGGCTACACCTTC
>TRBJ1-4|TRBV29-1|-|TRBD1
CSVGTGNEKLFF
TGCAGCGTTGGGACAGGGAATGAAAAACTGTTTTTT
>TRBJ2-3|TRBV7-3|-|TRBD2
CASSLNPSGGADTQYF
TGTGCCAGCAGCTTAAACCCTAGCGGGGGGGCTGATACGCAGTATTTT
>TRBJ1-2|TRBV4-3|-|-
CASSQDRGFGYGYTF
TGCGCCAGCAGCCAAGACAGGGGCTTCGGCTATGGCTACACCTTC
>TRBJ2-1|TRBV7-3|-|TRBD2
CASSRLAGNEQFF
TGTGCCAGCAGCCGACTAGCGGGGAATGAGCAGTTCTTC
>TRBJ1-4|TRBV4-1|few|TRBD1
CASSRTGSNEKLFF
TGCGCCAGCAGCCGGACAGGGTCTAATGAAAAACTGTTTTTT
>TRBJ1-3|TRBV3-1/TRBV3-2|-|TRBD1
CASSRSDRGNTIYF
TGTGCCAGCAGCCGTTCGGACAGGGGAAACACCATATATTTT
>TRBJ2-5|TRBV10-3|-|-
CAISGTTQETQYF
TGTGCCATCAGTGGGACAACCCAAGAGACCCAGTACTTC
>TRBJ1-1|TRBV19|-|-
CASTLRGGGPNTEAFF
TGTGCCAGTACTTTGCGGGGAGGAGGCCCGAACACTGAAGCTTTCTTT
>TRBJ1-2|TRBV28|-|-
CASSFLGERGYTF
TGTGCCAGCAGTTTCCTCGGGGAAAGGGGCTACACCTTC
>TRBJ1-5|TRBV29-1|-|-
CSVGASNQPQHF
TGCAGCGTTGGGGCGAGCAATCAGCCCCAGCATTTT
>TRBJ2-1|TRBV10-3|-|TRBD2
CAISQPAGGAYNEQFF
TGTGCCATCAGCCAACCGGCGGGGGGGGCCTACAATGAGCAGTTCTTC
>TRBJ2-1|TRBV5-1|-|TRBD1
CASSLDGTGGNEQFF
TGCGCCAGCAGCTTGGACGGGACAGGGGGGAATGAGCAGTTCTTC
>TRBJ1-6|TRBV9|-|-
CASSVVPGGDIMNSPLHF
TGTGCCAGCAGCGTAGTACCGGGGGGGGACATTATGAATTCACCCCTCCACTTT
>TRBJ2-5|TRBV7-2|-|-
CASSLGQMGTQYF
TGTGCCAGCAGCTTAGGACAAATGGGGACCCAGTACTTC
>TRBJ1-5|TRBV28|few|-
CASSSPPTQPQHF
TGTGCCAGCAGCTCCCCCCCTACCCAGCCCCAGCATTTT